This T cell receptor (beta chain) comes out of a study of cytomegalovirus exposure and HLA in healthy donors. Germline CDR1 SGHRS, CDR2 YFSETQ. V was pared by 1 base and J by 5 bases, with 14 bases between. The CDR3 consists of 15 residues. Measured with immunoSEQ multiplex PCR; TCRdb has only the in-frame clones, and not every one. This sample has roughly 68,000 clones; roughly 90% occur once, and the top ten carry around 1.7%. The gene calls are TRBV5-1 and TRBJ2-3; maybe TRBD1 (5 bases). Sequencing used PBMCs. This TCR came from a woman aged 18-35 years in good health and CMV-seronegative. The CDR3, as DNA: TGCGCCAGCAGCTTGCAGGGCATCCCAGGAGATACGCAGTATTTT. It specifies CASSLQGIPGDTQYF.